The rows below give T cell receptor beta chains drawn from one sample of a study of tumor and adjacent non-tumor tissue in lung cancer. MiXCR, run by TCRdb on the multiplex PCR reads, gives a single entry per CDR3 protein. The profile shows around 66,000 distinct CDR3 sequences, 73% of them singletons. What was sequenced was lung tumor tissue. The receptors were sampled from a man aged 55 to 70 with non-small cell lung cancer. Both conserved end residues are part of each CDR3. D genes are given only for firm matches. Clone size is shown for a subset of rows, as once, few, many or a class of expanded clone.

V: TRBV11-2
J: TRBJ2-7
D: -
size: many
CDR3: CASSLVGSSYEQYF
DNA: TGTGCCAGCAGCTTAGTTGGGAGCTCCTACGAGCAGTACTTC

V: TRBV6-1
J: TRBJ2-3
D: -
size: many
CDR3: CASSLGGSTDTQYF
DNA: TGTGCCAGCAGCCTGGGCGGGAGCACAGATACGCAGTATTTT

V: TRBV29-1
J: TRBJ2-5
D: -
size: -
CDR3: CSVDGYVGGAFGETQYF
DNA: TGTAGCGTTGATGGATACGTAGGAGGGGCGTTCGGCGAGACCCAGTACTTC

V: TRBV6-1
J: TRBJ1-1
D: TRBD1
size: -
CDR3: CASSEALMTGGSKTEAFF
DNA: TGTGCCAGCAGTGAAGCGTTAATGACAGGGGGCTCGAAAACTGAAGCTTTCTTC

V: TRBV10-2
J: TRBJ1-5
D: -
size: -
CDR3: CASSNPKGDYSNQHQHF
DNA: TGCGCCAGCAGTAACCCCAAGGGGGATTATAGCAATCAGCACCAGCATTTT

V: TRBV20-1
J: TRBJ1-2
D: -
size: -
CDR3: CSNEGASRYGYTF
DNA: TGCAGTAATGAGGGAGCCTCCCGCTATGGATACACCTTC

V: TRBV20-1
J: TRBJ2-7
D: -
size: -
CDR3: CSVRAGTMTYEQYF
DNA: TGCAGTGTTCGAGCCGGGACAATGACGTACGAGCAGTACTTC

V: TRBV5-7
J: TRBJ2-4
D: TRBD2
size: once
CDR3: CARSPVAGYGKNIQYF
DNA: TGTGCCAGGAGCCCAGTAGCGGGTTATGGCAAAAACATTCAGTACTTC

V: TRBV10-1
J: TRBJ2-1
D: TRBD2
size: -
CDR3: CADSSGTGVRDEQFF
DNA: TGCGCCGACAGCAGCGGGACGGGGGTGAGGGATGAGCAGTTCTTC

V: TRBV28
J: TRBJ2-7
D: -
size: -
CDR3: CANSLLGIAPNSYEQYF
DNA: TGTGCCAACAGTTTACTTGGTATAGCCCCTAACTCCTACGAGCAGTACTTC

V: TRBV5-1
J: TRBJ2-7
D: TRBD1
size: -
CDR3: CASSPGVWTGEEQYF
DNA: TGCGCCAGCAGTCCGGGAGTCTGGACAGGGGAAGAGCAGTACTTC

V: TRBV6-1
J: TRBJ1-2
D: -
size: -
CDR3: CASSEFVGERERSYTF
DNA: TGTGCCAGCAGTGAATTTGTAGGGGAACGAGAGAGAAGCTACACCTTC

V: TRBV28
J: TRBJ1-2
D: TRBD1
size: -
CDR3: CASTLGQGYIF
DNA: TGTGCCAGCACCCTGGGACAGGGCTACATCTTC

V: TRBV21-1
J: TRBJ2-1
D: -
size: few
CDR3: CASSTPSGSSYNEQFF
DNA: TGTGCCAGCAGCACCCCTAGCGGGAGCTCCTACAATGAGCAGTTCTTC

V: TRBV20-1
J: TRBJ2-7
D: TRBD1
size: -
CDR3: CSAPLTGDRNEQYF
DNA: TGCAGTGCACCACTCACAGGGGATAGGAACGAGCAGTACTTC

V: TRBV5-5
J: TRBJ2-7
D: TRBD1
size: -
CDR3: CVRSGPGGDLMKHEQYF
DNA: TGTGTCAGGAGCGGCCCAGGGGGTGACCTTATGAAGCACGAGCAGTACTTC

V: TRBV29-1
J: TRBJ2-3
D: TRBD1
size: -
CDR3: CSARQGPGKHQYF
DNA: TGCAGCGCAAGACAGGGGCCCGGTAAGCACCAGTATTTT

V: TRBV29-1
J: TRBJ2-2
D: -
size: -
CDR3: CSVSSLSTTWELFF
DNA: TGCAGCGTTTCGAGCCTCTCAACCACCTGGGAGCTGTTTTTT

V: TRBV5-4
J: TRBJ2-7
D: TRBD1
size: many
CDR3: CASSFGDSYEQYF
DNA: TGTGCCAGCAGCTTTGGGGACAGCTACGAGCAGTACTTC

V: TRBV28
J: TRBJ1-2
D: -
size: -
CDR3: CASSPQQAYYVYTF
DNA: TGTGCCAGCAGCCCTCAACAGGCGTACTATGTATACACCTTC

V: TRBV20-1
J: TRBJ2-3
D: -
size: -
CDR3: CSDQIQASTDTRYF
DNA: TGCAGTGATCAAATACAGGCAAGCACAGATACGCGGTATTTT

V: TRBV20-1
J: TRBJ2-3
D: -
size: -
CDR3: CSAHPLAPEAYTQYF
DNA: TGCAGTGCTCACCCACTAGCCCCGGAGGCATATACGCAGTATTTT

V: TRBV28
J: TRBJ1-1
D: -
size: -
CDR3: CTSSRGNTEAFF
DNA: TGTACCAGCAGTCGGGGGAACACTGAAGCTTTCTTT

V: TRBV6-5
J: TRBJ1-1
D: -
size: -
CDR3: CASGCSRRGGADAFF
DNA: TGTGCCAGCGGTTGCTCCCGCAGGGGTGGGGCAGACGCTTTCTTT

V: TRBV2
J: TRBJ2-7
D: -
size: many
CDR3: CASSKDQGGFGSYEQYF
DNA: TGTGCCAGCAGTAAGGACCAGGGTGGTTTTGGCTCCTACGAGCAGTACTTC

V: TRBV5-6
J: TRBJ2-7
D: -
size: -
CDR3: CTSTGGIYEQYF
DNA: TGTACCAGCACCGGCGGGATTTACGAGCAGTACTTC

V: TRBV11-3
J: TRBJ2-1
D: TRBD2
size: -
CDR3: CATSLMYGTRREAVGYNEQFF
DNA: TGTGCCACCAGCTTAATGTACGGTACTAGGCGGGAGGCCGTGGGCTACAATGAGCAATTCTTT

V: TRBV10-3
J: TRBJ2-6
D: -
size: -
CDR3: CAISAYQGQNPSGTNVLTF
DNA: TGTGCCATCAGTGCCTACCAGGGCCAAAACCCTTCTGGGACCAACGTACTGACTTTC

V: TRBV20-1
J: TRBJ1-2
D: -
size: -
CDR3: CSARKPQDNYDYTF
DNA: TGCAGTGCTCGGAAACCACAGGATAACTATGACTACACCTTC

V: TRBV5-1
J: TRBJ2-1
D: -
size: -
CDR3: CARSSVGPRYNEQFF
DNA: TGTGCCAGAAGTTCAGTTGGACCCCGCTACAATGAGCAGTTCTTC

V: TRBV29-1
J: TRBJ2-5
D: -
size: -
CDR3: CSVEYRDMGGETQYF
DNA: TGTAGCGTTGAATACCGGGACATGGGTGGAGAGACCCAGTACTTC

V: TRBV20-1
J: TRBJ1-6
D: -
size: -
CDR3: CIGKGGSSYNSPLHF
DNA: TGCATTGGAAAGGGGGGTAGCTCATATAATTCACCCCTCCACTTT

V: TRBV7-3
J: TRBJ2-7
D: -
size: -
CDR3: CASSLMQLAVEQYF
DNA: TGTGCCAGCAGCTTAATGCAGCTAGCCGTCGAGCAGTACTTC

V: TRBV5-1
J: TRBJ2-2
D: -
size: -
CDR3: CAISLSGGNIGELFF
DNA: TGCGCCATCAGCTTATCAGGAGGGAACATCGGGGAGCTGTTTTTT

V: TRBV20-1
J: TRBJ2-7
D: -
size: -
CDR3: CSATIIEGHRLEQYF
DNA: TGCAGTGCTACTATTATAGAGGGACACAGACTCGAGCAGTACTTC

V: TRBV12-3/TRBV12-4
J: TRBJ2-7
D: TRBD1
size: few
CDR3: CASSLRDSYTEQYF
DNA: TGTGCCAGCAGTTTACGGGACAGCTATACCGAGCAGTACTTC

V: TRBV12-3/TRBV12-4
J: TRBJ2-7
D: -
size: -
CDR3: CASSSWQQGDSYVQYF
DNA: TGTGCCAGTAGTTCCTGGCAGCAGGGGGACTCCTACGTGCAGTACTTC

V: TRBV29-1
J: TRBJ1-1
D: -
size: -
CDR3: CGVVSTNTEAFF
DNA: TGCGGCGTTGTGTCAACGAACACTGAAGCTTTCTTT

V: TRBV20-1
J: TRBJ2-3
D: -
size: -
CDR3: CNVGPPTSRGAPTDTQYF
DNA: TGCAATGTTGGACCGCCGACTAGTCGGGGGGCTCCCACGGATACGCAGTATTTT

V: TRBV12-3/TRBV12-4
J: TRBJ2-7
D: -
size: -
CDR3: CASNQDGSYEQYF
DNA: TGTGCCAGCAACCAGGACGGATCCTACGAGCAGTACTTT

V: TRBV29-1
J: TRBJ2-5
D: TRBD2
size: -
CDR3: CSVESGKGEIQYF
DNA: TGCAGTGTCGAAAGCGGGAAGGGAGAGATCCAGTACTTC

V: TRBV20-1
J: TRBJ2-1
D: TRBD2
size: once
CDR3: CRGGLAGDPRYNEQFF
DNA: TGCAGGGGAGGTCTAGCGGGAGACCCGAGGTACAATGAGCAGTTCTTC

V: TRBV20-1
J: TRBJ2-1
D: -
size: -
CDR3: CSARDPSRHIDEQSF
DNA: TGCAGTGCTAGAGATCCAAGTAGGCATATCGATGAGCAGTCCTTC

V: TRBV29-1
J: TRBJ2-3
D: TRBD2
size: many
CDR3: CSVPNLLAGAGIDTQYF
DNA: TGCAGCGTGCCGAATCTACTAGCGGGAGCTGGCATCGATACGCAGTATTTT

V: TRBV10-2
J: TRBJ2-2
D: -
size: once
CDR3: CTSRATYTGELFF
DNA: TGCACCAGCAGAGCTACGTACACCGGGGAGCTGTTTTTT

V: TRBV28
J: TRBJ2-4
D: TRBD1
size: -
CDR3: CASSPLMTGALAKNIQYF
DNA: TGTGCCAGCAGTCCCCTAATGACAGGGGCCTTAGCCAAAAACATTCAGTACTTC